The next 26 T cell receptor beta chains were all read from a single sample in a study of OX40 agonist ivuxolimab in advanced cancers. Data came from immunoSEQ multiplex PCR; TCRdb stores just in-frame clones and leaves some out. This table has 60,000 to 85,000 clones, around 87% appearing once. The sequencing here drew on CD4+ or CD8+ T cells sorted from blood, taken in a trial of the OX40 agonist ivuxolimab. The receptors shown here come from an adult with an advanced solid tumor such as melanoma, head and neck, liver or kidney cancer.

The rearrangement uses TRBV7-9 and TRBJ2-3; perhaps TRBD2 as D (6 bases). The germline gives CDR1 SEHNR, CDR2 FQNEAQ (reference sequence). V was clipped by 5 bases and J by 4 bases, with 7 bases between them. The CDR3 has 12 amino acids. The CDR3 DNA reads TGTGCCAGCAGCACTAGCCCAGATACGCAGTATTTT. Its translation: CASSTSPDTQYF.

This chain links TRBV9 with TRBJ2-5; D may match TRBD1 or TRBD2 (6 bases each). The CDR3 has 16 residues. Germline CDR1 and CDR2: SGDLS and YYNGEE. The V gene lost 3 bases and the J gene lost 1 base, with 16 bases spanning the gap. DNA of the CDR3: TGTGCCAGCAGCGGCGGGACACCCATTCCCCAAGAGACCCAGTACTTC. Translated: CASSGGTPIPQETQYF.

The chain carries TRBV19 and TRBJ2-7; 10 bases are a match to TRBD2. V was pared by 5 bases and J by 0 bases, with 4 bases of the junction left unmatched. CDR1 LNHDA and CDR2 SQIVND come from the germline V gene (reference sequence). The CDR3 is made up of 15 amino acids. DNA of the CDR3: TGTGCCAGTAGTCCCCCTAGCGGGAGCTCCTACGAGCAGTACTTC. It yields the protein CASSPPSGSSYEQYF.

The chain carries TRBV21-1 and TRBJ1-3. TRBV21-1 is recorded as a pseudogene. This CDR3 has 17 amino acids. In DNA form, the CDR3 reads TGTGCCAGCAGCAAAAGTGGTCTCGGGAACTCTGGAAACACCATATATTTT. This codes for CASSKSGLGNSGNTIYF.

For the CDR3, the DNA is TGCGCCAGCAGCCCTGTGATGACTAGCGGGAGGACGGCCGGGGAGCTGTTTTTT. Amino acid sequence: CASSPVMTSGRTAGELFF. The chain employs TRBV5-1 and TRBJ2-2; TRBD2 matches at 13 bases. The CDR3 sequence is 18 residues long. Germline-derived CDR1 and CDR2 are SGHRS and YFSETQ. V lost 4 bases to trimming and J lost 6 bases; unmatched junction nucleotides: 12. The full variable domain, completed using reference TRBV5-1 and TRBJ2-2, is KAGVTQTPRYLIKTRGQQVTLSCSPISGHRSVSWYQQTPGQGLQFLFEYFSETQRNKGNFPGRFSGRQFSNSRSEMNVSTLELGDSALYLCASSPVMTSGRTAGELFFGEGSRLTVL.

This chain uses TRBV19 with TRBJ2-5, with D hard to call. Trimming took off 5 bases at V and 0 bases at J, with 13 bases between the two ends. The germline V gene has CDR1 LNHDA and CDR2 SQIVND (reference sequence). The CDR3 covers 15 residues. The CDR3 sequence: CASSLSDGYQETQYF. CDR3 sequence (DNA): TGTGCCAGTAGTCTCTCGGACGGCTACCAAGAGACCCAGTACTTC.

The genes are TRBV6-6 and TRBJ1-2, with a weak D call TRBD1 (5 bases). The germline V gene has CDR1 MNHNY and CDR2 SVGAGI (reference sequence). The length of the CDR3 is 13 residues. V dropped 5 bases and J dropped 8 bases, with 15 bases sitting between them. The CDR3 sequence: CASSAVRDNGYTF. The CDR3 DNA reads TGTGCCAGCAGTGCTGTCAGGGATAACGGCTACACCTTC.

V gene TRBV12-2 combines with J gene TRBJ2-7; the DNA was not used to check the table's D call, TRBD2. TRBV12-2 is recorded as a pseudogene. The CDR3 contains 16 residues. The CDR3 is CASRSGLAGAPYEQYF. The CDR3 DNA reads as TGTGCAAGTCGCTCGGGACTAGCGGGGGCACCCTACGAGCAGTACTTC.

The J gene is TRBJ1-5, the V gene TRBV19, with D possibly TRBD1 on 6 matching bases. Looked up from germline, CDR1 is LNHDA and CDR2 is SQIVND (reference sequence). Trimming stripped 7 bases from V and 9 bases from J, with 19 bases between. The CDR3 is 14 amino acids. The CDR3 DNA reads TGTGCCAGTACCGTGACAGGTGAAGGGGGGCCCCAGCATTTT. Translation: CASTVTGEGGPQHF.

The chain recombines TRBV6-5 with TRBJ2-2, with a weak D call TRBD1 (6 bases). V dropped 7 bases and J dropped 5 bases, with 14 bases sitting between them. CDR1 is MNHEY, CDR2 SVGAGI, per germline. This CDR3 contains 14 residues. CDR3 amino acids: CASTAGTSTGELFF. CDR3 in DNA: TGTGCCAGCACCGCCGGGACATCAACCGGGGAGCTGTTTTTT.

The chain joins TRBV6-1 to TRBJ1-2; D might be TRBD1 (5 bases). The V and J ends lost 5 bases and 7 bases respectively, with 14 bases between them. The germline CDR1 and CDR2 sequences are MNHNS and SASEGT. The CDR3 is 13 amino acids. CDR3 bases: TGTGCCAGCAGTTCACAGGCGCTCTCTGGCTACACCTTC. It codes for CASSSQALSGYTF.

The chain employs TRBV6-4 and TRBJ1-1; the D is unclear. The V end lost 5 bases, the J end lost 0 bases, and 10 bases lay between the germline ends. This CDR3 comprises 14 residues. Germline V gene data show CDR1 as MRHNA and CDR2 as SNTAGT. CDR3: CASSSPSLNTEAFF. For the CDR3, the DNA is TGTGCCAGCAGTTCGCCCAGCCTGAACACTGAAGCTTTCTTT.

This chain connects TRBV7-2 to TRBJ2-1, with D perhaps matching TRBD1 (6 bases). The V gene's germline CDR1 is SGHTA and CDR2 FQGNSA. The CDR3 sequence is 15 residues long. V was pared by 1 base and J by 2 bases, with 9 bases between. In DNA form, the CDR3 reads TGTGCCAGCAGCTTAGATTGGACAGCCTACAATGAGCAGTTCTTC. Translation: CASSLDWTAYNEQFF.

This clone has a single count. V usage is TRBV28 and J usage is TRBJ1-5; 7 bases align to TRBD1. The junction had 8 bases not matched to a gene; V was cut back by 4 bases and J by 2 bases. This CDR3 spans 16 amino acids. Germline V CDR1 and CDR2: MDHEN, SYDVKM. The CDR3 loop reads CASSSGQALRNQPQHF. The CDR3 region has the DNA TGTGCCAGCAGTTCCGGACAGGCTCTTCGCAATCAGCCCCAGCATTTT.

Worth noting for this clone: Other DNA sequences in the same sample also yield this CDR3. The chain recombines TRBV9 with TRBJ2-7, with D possibly matching TRBD2 (7 bases). Germline V gives CDR1 SGDLS, CDR2 YYNGEE. There are 14 residues in the CDR3. Trimming took off 0 bases at V and 4 bases at J, with 11 bases between the two ends. In DNA form, the CDR3 reads TGTGCCAGCAGCGTAGGCAGCGGGACATACGAGCAGTACTTC. It specifies CASSVGSGTYEQYF.

This clone is a singleton in its sample. This sequence joins TRBV7-2 and TRBJ2-3; TRBD2 matches at 8 bases. V shed 5 bases, J shed 4 bases, and the junction held 11 bases outside the gene matches. The germline CDR1 and CDR2 sequences are SGHTA and FQGNSA. The CDR3 totals 16 residues. Here the CDR3 DNA reads TGTGCCAGCAGCCCCCTACTAGCGGTGGGTGCAGATACGCAGTATTTT. Translating gives CASSPLLAVGADTQYF.

V usage is TRBV19 and J usage is TRBJ2-6; no clear D gene. Germline lookup yields CDR1 LNHDA and CDR2 SQIVND (reference sequence). V was pared by 2 bases and J by 1 base, with 6 bases between. CDR3 length equals 15 residues. CDR3 in amino acids: CASSILGSGANVLTF. Written as DNA, the CDR3 is TGTGCCAGTAGTATACTCGGATCTGGGGCCAACGTCCTGACTTTC.

This clone was observed once. The CDR3 loop reads CASSPGGERNIQYF. In DNA form, the CDR3 reads TGTGCCAGCAGCCCCGGGGGGGAAAGGAACATTCAGTACTTC. J is TRBJ2-4 and V is TRBV7-3; TRBD2 agrees at 8 bases. The CDR3 runs to 14 residues. Unmatched junction bases numbered 7, after V lost 5 bases and J lost 7 bases. The V gene's germline CDR1 is SGHTA and CDR2 FQGTGA.

The gene calls are TRBV7-2 and TRBJ2-7, with 8 bases aligning to TRBD2. Germline CDR1 and CDR2: SGHTA and FQGNSA. There are 16 residues in the CDR3. The ends lost 2 bases at V and 1 base at J; junction bases unmatched: 7. DNA for the CDR3: TGTGCCAGCAGCTTATCTTCCGGGGGGGCGTCCTACGAGCAGTACTTC. Translation gives CASSLSSGGASYEQYF.

This chain links TRBV7-9 with TRBJ1-3; D is uncertain. This CDR3 contains 16 residues. V was cut by 1 base and J by 0 bases, with 10 bases left in between. CDR1 is SEHNR, CDR2 FQNEAQ, per germline (reference sequence). The CDR3 region has the DNA TGTGCCAGCAGCTTAGGGGGTAGGGACTCTGGAAACACCATATATTTT. Translating gives CASSLGGRDSGNTIYF.

The chain recombines TRBV7-9 with TRBJ1-4; D remains ambiguous. The CDR3 is 16 amino acids. V lost 1 base to trimming and J lost 5 bases, with 14 bases between them. CDR1 and CDR2 from the germline V gene are SEHNR and FQNEAQ (reference sequence). In nucleotides, the CDR3 is TGTGCCAGCAGCTTAGGATTAGTCTCGGGGAATGAAAAACTGTTTTTT. Translated, it gives CASSLGLVSGNEKLFF.

V and J are TRBV18 and TRBJ2-7; 7 bases are a match to TRBD2. With 6 bases clipped from V and 2 bases from J, the junction kept 7 bases outside the gene matches. CDR3 size: 14 residues. The germline gives CDR1 KGHSH, CDR2 LQKENI. In DNA form, the CDR3 reads TGTGCCAGCTCCGGGACTACCAGAACCTACGAGCAGTACTTC. It translates to CASSGTTRTYEQYF. Filled out from reference TRBV18 and TRBJ2-7, the complete variable domain reads NAGVMQNPRHLVRRRGQEARLRCSPMKGHSHVYWYRQLPEEGLKFMVYLQKENIIDESGMPKERFSAEFPKEGPSILRIQQVVRGDSAAYFCASSGTTRTYEQYFGPGTRLTVT.

The chain employs TRBV5-1 and TRBJ1-1; 11 bases are a match to TRBD1. Germline CDR1 reads SGHRS; CDR2 reads YFSETQ. The CDR3 is 14 amino acids. With V trimmed by 4 bases and J by 6 bases, 5 bases remained unmatched. The CDR3 sequence: CASSPRTGGPEAFF. The CDR3 DNA reads TGCGCCAGCAGCCCGAGGACAGGGGGCCCTGAAGCTTTCTTT.

The genes are TRBV4-1 and TRBJ1-2; D is possibly TRBD1 (6 bases). With 4 bases removed from V and 8 bases from J, the gap between germline ends came to 17 bases. The CDR3 extends over 14 amino acids. Germline V CDR1 and CDR2: MGHRA, YSYEKL. CDR3 region: CASSLWAGGFGYTF. CDR3 sequence (DNA): TGCGCCAGCAGCCTTTGGGCGGGGGGCTTCGGCTACACCTTC.

V is TRBV6-6 and J is TRBJ2-7; D is perhaps TRBD2 (6 bases). The CDR3 loop spans 16 amino acids. Between the trimmed V and J ends, which lost 0 bases and 2 bases, there was a span of 14 bases. In germline, CDR1 is MNHNY, CDR2 SVGAGI (reference sequence). CDR3 sequence: CASSYSMGLGAYEQYF. In nucleotides, the CDR3 is TGTGCCAGCAGTTACTCGATGGGACTGGGGGCCTACGAGCAGTACTTC.

This sequence joins TRBV7-9 and TRBJ1-2; TRBD1 might be the D (6 bases). V shed 6 bases and J shed 3 bases, with 20 bases lying between them. CDR1 and CDR2 (germline): SEHNR, FQNEAQ (reference sequence). The CDR3 loop spans 16 amino acids. CDR3 sequence reads: CASRDAGSGEDYGYTF. CDR3 in DNA: TGTGCCAGCAGGGATGCGGGGTCAGGGGAAGACTATGGCTACACCTTC.